These T cell receptor beta chains were read from a single sample in a study of identical twins. Using its own MiXCR run on the 5' RACE reads, TCRdb lists one record per CDR3 protein. This table has hundreds of thousands of distinct CDR3 sequences, roughly an eighth appearing once. These same records also appear under a second study, on yellow fever vaccine responses in identical twins.

The sample was PBMCs. These receptors were taken from a woman aged 18 to 35 in good health. Each CDR3 is given with its conserved first and last residue. The D gene is left open where the match is weak. A clone size is listed for some rows: how often the clone was seen (once, few, many), or a class if it is expanded.

D: .
V: TRBV18
J: TRBJ2-1
size: .
DNA: TGTGCCAGCTCACAGACGGACCCGACCGGTGAGCAGTTCTTC
CDR3: CASSQTDPTGEQFF

D: TRBD1
V: TRBV4-2
J: TRBJ1-4
size: few
DNA: TGTGCCAGCAGCCAACGGACAGGGGGGTCAGGTAATGAAAAACTGTTTTTT
CDR3: CASSQRTGGSGNEKLFF

D: TRBD1
V: TRBV4-1
J: TRBJ2-7
size: .
DNA: TGCGCCAGCAGCCAGGCCGCTGGGACAGCCTACGAGCAGTACTTC
CDR3: CASSQAAGTAYEQYF

D: .
V: TRBV12-3/TRBV12-4
J: TRBJ2-3
size: few
DNA: TGTGCACTAAAGCAGGCTCCTAACACAGATACGCAGTATTTT
CDR3: CALKQAPNTDTQYF

D: .
V: TRBV20-1
J: TRBJ2-3
size: few
DNA: TGCAGTGCTAGAGGAAGCGGAGCCAGCACAGATACGCAGTATTTT
CDR3: CSARGSGASTDTQYF

D: .
V: TRBV12-3/TRBV12-4
J: TRBJ1-2
size: .
DNA: TGTGCCAGCAGTTTAAGTACAGTCAGTTTTGGCTACACCTTC
CDR3: CASSLSTVSFGYTF

D: .
V: TRBV11-2
J: TRBJ2-5
size: few
DNA: TGTGCCAGCAGCCCTTTCGAGGAGACCCAGTACTTC
CDR3: CASSPFEETQYF

D: .
V: TRBV29-1
J: TRBJ2-2
size: .
DNA: TGCTCCCTGGAGGGGAGGACCGGGGAGCTGTTTTTT
CDR3: CSLEGRTGELFF

D: .
V: TRBV12-3/TRBV12-4
J: TRBJ1-1
size: many
DNA: TGTGCCAGCAGTTTACGGCGGAAGGTGAACACTGAAGCTTTCTTT
CDR3: CASSLRRKVNTEAFF

D: TRBD2
V: TRBV7-9
J: TRBJ2-5
size: .
DNA: TGTGCCAGCAGCTTAGAGCGGGGTGTTGCGGAGACCCAGTACTTC
CDR3: CASSLERGVAETQYF

D: TRBD1
V: TRBV12-3/TRBV12-4
J: TRBJ2-7
size: .
DNA: TGTACCAGCAGTTTAGTAGTGGGATCCGGGACAGGGGTCTCCGAGCAGTACTTC
CDR3: CTSSLVVGSGTGVSEQYF

D: TRBD1
V: TRBV25-1
J: TRBJ2-7
size: few
DNA: TGTGCCAGCACTCGACAGGGCGGGCCCTACGAGCAGTACTTC
CDR3: CASTRQGGPYEQYF

D: TRBD2
V: TRBV3-1
J: TRBJ2-4
size: few
DNA: TGTGCCAGCAGCCAAGTATTGTCACTAGCGGAAAACATTCAGTACTTC
CDR3: CASSQVLSLAENIQYF

D: TRBD1
V: TRBV11-2
J: TRBJ2-7
size: .
DNA: TGTGCCAGCAGCTCCCGGACAGGTTTGGACTACGAGCAGTACTTC
CDR3: CASSSRTGLDYEQYF

D: .
V: TRBV7-9
J: TRBJ2-5
size: .
DNA: TGTGCCAGCAGCCCCCCATGGGGGCAGCAAGAGACCCAGTACTTC
CDR3: CASSPPWGQQETQYF

D: TRBD2
V: TRBV6-1
J: TRBJ2-1
size: .
DNA: TGTGCCAGCAGTGAAGCGCCCCCGGTGGGGGGGGAGCAGTTCTTC
CDR3: CASSEAPPVGGEQFF

D: TRBD1
V: TRBV5-1
J: TRBJ2-7
size: .
DNA: TGCGCCAGCAGCACTGGACAGGGGGACTACGAGCAGTACTTC
CDR3: CASSTGQGDYEQYF

D: TRBD1
V: TRBV16
J: TRBJ1-1
size: .
DNA: TGTGCCAGCAGCCGACAAGGACAGGGGACCGGTGAAGCTTTCTTT
CDR3: CASSRQGQGTGEAFF

D: TRBD1
V: TRBV12-3/TRBV12-4
J: TRBJ1-5
size: many
DNA: TGTGCCAGCACCATCACAGGGGGAGTTAGCAATCAGCCCCAGCATTTT
CDR3: CASTITGGVSNQPQHF

D: TRBD2
V: TRBV4-1
J: TRBJ2-2
size: .
DNA: TGCGCCAGCAGCCAAGGGTCAGAGACTAGCGGGAGAACCGGGGAGCTGTTTTTT
CDR3: CASSQGSETSGRTGELFF

D: .
V: TRBV12-3/TRBV12-4
J: TRBJ2-1
size: .
DNA: TGTGCCAGCAGTCCTGACACGCGAGGGCAGTTCTTC
CDR3: CASSPDTRGQFF

D: TRBD2
V: TRBV7-9
J: TRBJ2-2
size: once
DNA: TGTGCCAGCAGCAGAAAGCGGGGGGACACCGGGGAGCTGTTTTTT
CDR3: CASSRKRGDTGELFF

D: .
V: TRBV29-1
J: TRBJ2-5
size: .
DNA: TGCAGCGCATCGACAGACCAAGAGACCCAGTACTTC
CDR3: CSASTDQETQYF

D: TRBD1
V: TRBV7-8
J: TRBJ1-5
size: few
DNA: TGTGCCAGCAGCTTAGAGGGGGCCATTAGCAATCAGCCCCAGCATTTT
CDR3: CASSLEGAISNQPQHF

D: TRBD2
V: TRBV29-1
J: TRBJ2-1
size: .
DNA: TGCAGCGTTGAGGGGGACTATTCAGGTGAGCAGTTCTTC
CDR3: CSVEGDYSGEQFF

D: TRBD2
V: TRBV7-2
J: TRBJ2-2
size: few
DNA: TGTGCCAGCAGCTTAGGTCCAACTAGCGTGAACACCGGGGAGCTGTTTTTT
CDR3: CASSLGPTSVNTGELFF

D: .
V: TRBV12-3/TRBV12-4
J: TRBJ2-4
size: many
DNA: TGTGCCAGCAGTTTTACCCCACGGTGGAAGTACTTC
CDR3: CASSFTPRWKYF

D: .
V: TRBV7-9
J: TRBJ1-4
size: .
DNA: TGTGCCAGCAGCCTCAGAGGTGGGGAAAATGAAAAACTGTTTTTT
CDR3: CASSLRGGENEKLFF

D: TRBD2
V: TRBV10-3
J: TRBJ2-5
size: many
DNA: TGTGCCATCAAAAATGGACTAGCGGGAGGAGGGGACCAAGAGACCCAGTACTTC
CDR3: CAIKNGLAGGGDQETQYF

D: TRBD2
V: TRBV15
J: TRBJ2-3
size: .
DNA: TGTGCCACCAGCAGACAGGGACTAGGCACAGATACGCAGTATTTT
CDR3: CATSRQGLGTDTQYF

D: TRBD2
V: TRBV3-1
J: TRBJ2-3
size: .
DNA: TGTGCCAGCAGCCAATCTAGCGGGATTAGCACAGATACGCAGTATTTT
CDR3: CASSQSSGISTDTQYF

D: TRBD2
V: TRBV12-3/TRBV12-4
J: TRBJ2-3
size: few
DNA: TGTGCCAGCTCCGGGCAGCGGGACCTCATCACAGATACGCAGTATTTT
CDR3: CASSGQRDLITDTQYF

D: TRBD2
V: TRBV11-1
J: TRBJ2-5
size: few
DNA: TGTGCCAGCAGCCGATCCCTAGCGGGAGGCTCTACCCAAGAGACCCAGTACTTC
CDR3: CASSRSLAGGSTQETQYF

D: TRBD1
V: TRBV20-1
J: TRBJ1-6
size: .
DNA: TGCAGTGCTAACAGGGGTTCCTATAATTCACCCCTCCACTTT
CDR3: CSANRGSYNSPLHF

D: .
V: TRBV3-1
J: TRBJ2-7
size: many
DNA: TGTGCCAGCAGCCAAACCCGCTGGGGGCAAGAGCAGTACTTC
CDR3: CASSQTRWGQEQYF

D: .
V: TRBV5-1
J: TRBJ1-1
size: many
DNA: TGCGCCAGCAGCTTGAACGGGGACACTGAAGCTTTCTTT
CDR3: CASSLNGDTEAFF

D: .
V: TRBV4-2
J: TRBJ2-5
size: .
DNA: TGTGCCAGCAGCCAAGAAATGGGAGTAGCGGTGCGGGGGACCCAGTACTTC
CDR3: CASSQEMGVAVRGTQYF

D: TRBD1
V: TRBV20-1
J: TRBJ1-1
size: few
DNA: TGCAGTGCAAGGGACAGCTCAAAGCGGTTCACTGAAGCTTTCTTT
CDR3: CSARDSSKRFTEAFF

D: .
V: TRBV20-1
J: TRBJ2-1
size: few
DNA: TGCAGTGCTAAATCCCAGACCAATGAGCAGTTCTTC
CDR3: CSAKSQTNEQFF

D: .
V: TRBV2
J: TRBJ2-5
size: few
DNA: TGTGCCAGCAGTGATCTGGACCTGGGGTACTTC
CDR3: CASSDLDLGYF

D: TRBD2
V: TRBV5-1
J: TRBJ2-7
size: few
DNA: TGCGCCAGCAGCTTGGTGGGGACTAGCGGGAGCGAGCAGTACTTC
CDR3: CASSLVGTSGSEQYF

D: TRBD2
V: TRBV7-2
J: TRBJ2-1
size: many
DNA: TGTGCCAGCAGCTTAGCGGCGACTAGCGGGAGTTACAATGAGCAGTTCTTC
CDR3: CASSLAATSGSYNEQFF

D: .
V: TRBV12-3/TRBV12-4
J: TRBJ2-1
size: few
DNA: TGTGCCAGCAGTAACGTATACAATGAGCAGTTCTTC
CDR3: CASSNVYNEQFF

D: TRBD2
V: TRBV5-1
J: TRBJ2-5
size: few
DNA: TGCGCCAGCAGCTTATCGGCGGGGGAGGTGGAGACCCAGTACTTC
CDR3: CASSLSAGEVETQYF

D: .
V: TRBV18
J: TRBJ2-5
size: few
DNA: TGTGCCAGCTCACCCCTCCCTGGTCAAGAGACCCAGTACTTC
CDR3: CASSPLPGQETQYF

D: .
V: TRBV24-1
J: TRBJ2-5
size: many
DNA: TGTGCCACCAGTGACCTACAAGAGACCCAGTACTTC
CDR3: CATSDLQETQYF

D: .
V: TRBV27
J: TRBJ2-1
size: few
DNA: TGTGCCAGCAGTCCTCGGGGTAGAGCCGGTGAGCAGTTCTTC
CDR3: CASSPRGRAGEQFF

D: .
V: TRBV6-2/TRBV6-3
J: TRBJ2-1
size: .
DNA: TGTGCCAGCAGTTACAGGGGACGGTTCGGGCCTAACATCTTC
CDR3: CASSYRGRFGPNIF